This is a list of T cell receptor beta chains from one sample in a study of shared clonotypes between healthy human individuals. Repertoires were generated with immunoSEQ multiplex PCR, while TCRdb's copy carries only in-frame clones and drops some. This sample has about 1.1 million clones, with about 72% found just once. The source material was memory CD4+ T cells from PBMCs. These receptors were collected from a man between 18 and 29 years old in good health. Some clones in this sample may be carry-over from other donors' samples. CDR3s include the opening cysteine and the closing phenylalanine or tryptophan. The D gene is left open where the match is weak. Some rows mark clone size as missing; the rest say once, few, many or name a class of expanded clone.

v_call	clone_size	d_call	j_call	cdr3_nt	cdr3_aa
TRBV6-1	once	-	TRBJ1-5	TGTGCCAGCAGTGAAGGCAGAATACCCACTCAGCCCCAGCATTTT	CASSEGRIPTQPQHF
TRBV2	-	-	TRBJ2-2	TGTGCCAGCAGTCCGTATAACACCGGGGAGCTGTTTTTT	CASSPYNTGELFF
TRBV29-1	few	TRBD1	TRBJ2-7	TGCAGCGTCAGCTCCGGGACAGGGGCCCTTTACGAGCAGTACTTC	CSVSSGTGALYEQYF
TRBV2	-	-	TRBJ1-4	TGTGCCAGCACCCCGTTAGGACAGCTAAATGAAAAACTGTTTTTT	CASTPLGQLNEKLFF
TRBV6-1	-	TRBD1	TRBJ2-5	TGTGCCAGCAGCTTTGACAGGGAAGAGACCCAGTACTTC	CASSFDREETQYF
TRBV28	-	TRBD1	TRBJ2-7	TGTGCCAGCAGCCGACAGGGGGTTTCCTACGAGCAGTACTTC	CASSRQGVSYEQYF
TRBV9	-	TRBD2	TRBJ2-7	TGTGCCAGCAGCGTAGGGCGTCTAGCGGGATCCGAGCAGTACTTC	CASSVGRLAGSEQYF
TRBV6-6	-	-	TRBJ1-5	TGTGCCAGCAGTAGCAATCAGCCCCAGCATTTT	CASSSNQPQHF
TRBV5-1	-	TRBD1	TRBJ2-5	TGCGCCAGCAGCTTGGCCGAACAGGGGGGTCAAGGGACCCAGTACTTC	CASSLAEQGGQGTQYF
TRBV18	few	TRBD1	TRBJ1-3	TGTGCCAGCTCACCTTCCGGGACAGTCGGAAACACCATATATTTT	CASSPSGTVGNTIYF
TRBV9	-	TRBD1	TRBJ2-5	TGTGCCAGCAGCGCAGGGGACAGTAGGCCCCAAGAGACCCAGTACTTC	CASSAGDSRPQETQYF
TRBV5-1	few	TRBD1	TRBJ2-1	TGCGCCAGCAGCTTGGGGACAGGCTACTCCTACAATGAGCAGTTCTTC	CASSLGTGYSYNEQFF
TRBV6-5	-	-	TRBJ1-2	TGTGCCAGCAGTTACCGGCAGGGTAACTATGGCTACACCTTC	CASSYRQGNYGYTF
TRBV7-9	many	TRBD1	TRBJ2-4	TGTGCCAGCAGCTTCGGACAGGGGAACATTCAGTACTTC	CASSFGQGNIQYF
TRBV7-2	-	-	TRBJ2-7	TGTGCCAGCAGCTTAGAGGCGGGGAAGGGAGCCTACGAGCAGTACTTC	CASSLEAGKGAYEQYF
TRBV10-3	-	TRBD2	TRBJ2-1	TGTGCCATCAGTGAGGGTAGCGGGGGATCCTACAATGAGCAGTTCTTC	CAISEGSGGSYNEQFF
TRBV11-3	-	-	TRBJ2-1	TGTGCCAGCAGCCCGTACGGGATTCGCTCCTACAATGAGCAGTTCTTC	CASSPYGIRSYNEQFF
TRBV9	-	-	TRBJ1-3	TGTGCCAGCAGCGTAGATTCCCTACGTGGGAACACCATATATTTT	CASSVDSLRGNTIYF
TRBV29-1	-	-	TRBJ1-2	TGCAGCGTTTCCGTCGTGTATGGCTACACCTTC	CSVSVVYGYTF
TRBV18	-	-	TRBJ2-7	TGTGCCAGCTCACCACGGGGTTTACCCGAGCAGTACTTC	CASSPRGLPEQYF
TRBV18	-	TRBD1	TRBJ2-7	TGTGCCAGCTCCCCTAGAGGGACAGGGGAAAACGAGCAGTACTTC	CASSPRGTGENEQYF
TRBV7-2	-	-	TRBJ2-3	TGTGCCAGCAGCCAGGGGAGGGAAAATACGCAGTATTTT	CASSQGRENTQYF
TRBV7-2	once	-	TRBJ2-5	TGTGCCAGCAGCTTATCCGTAGCGTCAGGCGACCAGTACTTC	CASSLSVASGDQYF
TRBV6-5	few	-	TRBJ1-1	TGTGCCAGCAGTTACTCGAAGGGAAAAGCTGAAGCTTTCTTT	CASSYSKGKAEAFF
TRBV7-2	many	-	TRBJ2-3	TGTGCAATGAGGGACGCAGACACAGATACGCAGTATTTT	CAMRDADTDTQYF
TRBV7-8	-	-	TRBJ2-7	TGTGCCAGCAGCCCCGCCCTGACGGGGGGCGAACGCGAGCAGTACTTC	CASSPALTGGEREQYF
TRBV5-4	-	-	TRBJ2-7	TGTGCCAGCAGCACGGACGGTGCCTCCTACGAGCAGTACTTC	CASSTDGASYEQYF
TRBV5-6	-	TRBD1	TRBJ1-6	TGTGCCAGCAGCGCGCGGACAGGGACCTTTGGGTCACCCCTCCACTTT	CASSARTGTFGSPLHF
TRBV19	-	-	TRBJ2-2	TGTGCCAGTACCGCCCCCTCTGACCGCACCGGGGAGCTGTTTTTT	CASTAPSDRTGELFF
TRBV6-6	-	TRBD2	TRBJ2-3	TGTGCCGGGGGGGGGACTAGCGGGAGTCGGGAAGATACGCAGTATTTT	CAGGGTSGSREDTQYF
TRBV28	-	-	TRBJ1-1	TGTGCCAGCAGTACCCGGTGGTTGATGAACACTGAAGCTTTCTTT	CASSTRWLMNTEAFF
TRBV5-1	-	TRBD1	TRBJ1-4	TGCGCCAGCAGCTCACAGGGGAGTAATGAAAAACTGTTTTTT	CASSSQGSNEKLFF
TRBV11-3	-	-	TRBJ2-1	TGTGCCAGCAGCCTCTCGGGCCAGGGACCCCATGAGCAGTTCTTC	CASSLSGQGPHEQFF
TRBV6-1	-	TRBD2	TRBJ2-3	TGTGCCAGCATCACACTAGCGGGTGGCCCTGATACGCAGTATTTT	CASITLAGGPDTQYF
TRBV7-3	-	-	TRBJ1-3	TGTGCCAGCAGCCCTAACTACTCTGGAAACACCATATATTTT	CASSPNYSGNTIYF
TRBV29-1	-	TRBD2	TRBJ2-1	TGCAGCATCGAGGGGACTAGCGGGAGTGGGAATGAGCAGTTCTTC	CSIEGTSGSGNEQFF
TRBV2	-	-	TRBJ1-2	TGTGCCAGCAGTGAATGGGGAGTGACCTATGGCTACACCTTC	CASSEWGVTYGYTF
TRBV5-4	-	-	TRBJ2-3	TGTGCCAGCAGCCCAAGGCTGGCGACAGATACGCAGTATTTT	CASSPRLATDTQYF
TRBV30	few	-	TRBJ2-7	TGTGCCTGGGGACAGAATCTTGAGCAGTACTTC	CAWGQNLEQYF
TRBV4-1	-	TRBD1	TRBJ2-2	TGCGCCAGCAGCCCCCGACAGGGCTCCGGGGAGCTGTTTTTT	CASSPRQGSGELFF
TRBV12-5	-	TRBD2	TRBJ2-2	TGTGCTAGTGGTTTCCGGACTATCCCTATAGCGGGAGGGCCGGTCACCGGGGAGCTGTTTTTT	CASGFRTIPIAGGPVTGELFF
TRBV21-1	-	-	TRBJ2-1	TGTGCCAGCAGCAAATGTATAACTAGTAGGTCCTACAATGAGCAGTTCTTC	CASSKCITSRSYNEQFF
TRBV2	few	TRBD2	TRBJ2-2	TGTGCCAGCAGTGAGACTAGCGGGAGCGTCGGGGAGCTGTTTTTT	CASSETSGSVGELFF
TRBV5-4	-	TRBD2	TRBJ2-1	TGTGCCAGCAGCTTAGACTTAGCGGGAGCCCCCGGGAATGAGCAGTTCTTC	CASSLDLAGAPGNEQFF
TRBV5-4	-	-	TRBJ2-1	TGTGCCAGCAGCCACCCTTACAATGAGCAGTTCTTC	CASSHPYNEQFF
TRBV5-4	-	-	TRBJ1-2	TGTGCCAGCAGCTTGTCCTTTACCGATGGCTACACCTTC	CASSLSFTDGYTF
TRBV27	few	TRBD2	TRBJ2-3	TGTGCCAGCAGTCGCCCGTTACTAGCGGGAGGAGGAGATACGCAGTATTTT	CASSRPLLAGGGDTQYF
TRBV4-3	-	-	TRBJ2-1	TGCGCCAGCAGCCGAGAGACAGCCCTATCCTACAATGAGCAGTTCTTC	CASSRETALSYNEQFF
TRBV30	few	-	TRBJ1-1	TGTGCCGGCAATCCCGGTTACCGGGCGGCTGAAGCTTTCTTT	CAGNPGYRAAEAFF
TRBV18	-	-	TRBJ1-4	TGTGCCAGCTCACCACAGCAGGCGGAGGAAAAACTGTTTTTT	CASSPQQAEEKLFF
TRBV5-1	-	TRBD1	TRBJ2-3	TGCGCCAGCAGCTTGGAGGGACAGGGCTCGCAGTATTTT	CASSLEGQGSQYF
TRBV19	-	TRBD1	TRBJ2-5	TGTGCCAGTAGTACGACAGGGGCCCCGGGGACCCAGTACTTC	CASSTTGAPGTQYF
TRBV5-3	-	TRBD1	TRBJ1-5	TGTGCCAGCAGCAAGGGACAGTCGACCTATCAGCCCCAGCATTTT	CASSKGQSTYQPQHF
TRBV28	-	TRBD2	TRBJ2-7	TGTGCCAGCAGCACTTCCAAGCGGGAGGGATACTACGAGCAGTACTTC	CASSTSKREGYYEQYF